This TCR beta chain comes out of a study of T cell responses to AZD1222 COVID-19 vaccine. Note on this clone: As yet, its antigen is unknown.

TCRdb's copy holds only in-frame clones and misses some; the assay was immunoSEQ multiplex PCR. Found here are about 140,000 clones, roughly 92% of them singletons; the top ten hold more than 4.5%. CDR3 length: 10 residues. The V and J ends lost 7 bases and 4 bases respectively, with 8 bases between them. Germline assignment: CDR1 DFQATT and CDR2 SNEGSKA (reference sequence). Study conclusions and caveats: Repertoire sampling was restricted to post-peak T cell response timepoints. Unmutated variant regions are reportedly the target of nearly half of TCRs that are spike-specific. Vaccine-associated CD4 TCRs ranged over spike, dominating at 160-218 and 743-854. Seropositivity was recorded at baseline in only 6 or 7 AZD1222 recipients.

The chain recombines TRBV20-1 with TRBJ2-7; D gene ambiguous. This TCR came from an adult in good health. Sequencing used peripheral blood, obtained on day 0 of AZD1222 vaccination. The CDR3, as DNA: TGCAGTGTCAGGTTGTACGAGCAGTACTTC. It is translated as CSVRLYEQYF.